These 17 T cell receptor beta chains were all obtained from the same sample, sequenced in a study of T cell responses to AZD1222 COVID-19 vaccine. Data came from immunoSEQ multiplex PCR; TCRdb stores just in-frame clones and leaves some out. The sample holds around 130,000 clones; roughly 92% are singletons and the top ten take roughly 1.1%. Sequenced material: peripheral blood, taken 28 days after the second AZD1222 dose. These receptors originate from an adult who received the AZD1222 COVID-19 vaccine.

J is TRBJ2-1 and V is TRBV29-1; no clear D gene. The CDR3 spans 13 residues. Germline-derived CDR1 and CDR2 are SQVTM and ANQGSEA. V shed 4 bases and J shed 5 bases, with 12 bases lying between them. The CDR3 DNA is TGCAGCGTTGGTGGCCAGGCCCACAATGAGCAGTTCTTC. It codes for CSVGGQAHNEQFF.

V is TRBV19 and J is TRBJ1-1, with D possibly TRBD1 on 6 matching bases. The germline V and J ends were trimmed by 6 bases and 6 bases, with 20 bases remaining between them. This CDR3 has 15 residues. Per the germline V gene, CDR1 is LNHDA and CDR2 is SQIVND (reference sequence). This CDR3 reads CASRTGNGHRPEAFF. CDR3 DNA sequence: TGTGCCAGTAGAACAGGGAACGGTCATAGGCCTGAAGCTTTCTTT. The whole variable domain, filled in from reference TRBV19 and TRBJ1-1, reads DGGITQSPKYLFRKEGQNVTLSCEQNLNHDAMYWYRQDPGQGLRLIYYSQIVNDFQKGDIAEGYSVSREKKESFPLTVTSAQKNPTAFYLCASRTGNGHRPEAFFGQGTRLTVV.

The chain joins TRBV6-2 or TRBV6-3 to TRBJ2-3; D unresolved. CDR3 length equals 13 residues. In germline, CDR1 is MNHEY, CDR2 SVGEGT. V was trimmed by 4 bases and J by 5 bases, leaving 10 bases between them. The CDR3 nucleotides read TGTGCCAGCAGTTCCGTGGAGAGAGATACGCAGTATTTT. It translates to CASSSVERDTQYF.

The chain carries TRBV29-1 and TRBJ2-2, with 10 bases aligning to TRBD1. Per the germline V gene, CDR1 is SQVTM and CDR2 is ANQGSEA. The junction had 8 bases not matched to a gene; V was cut back by 6 bases and J by 4 bases. CDR3 length: 15 residues. The chain's CDR3 is CSVLDRGRPTGELFF. DNA for the CDR3: TGCAGCGTCCTAGACAGGGGGCGACCCACCGGGGAGCTGTTTTTT.

In its sample, this clone was seen once. J is TRBJ1-5 and V is TRBV7-2; D ambiguous. Germline assignment: CDR1 SGHTA and CDR2 FQGNSA. The CDR3 has 16 amino acids. V lost 0 bases and J 3 bases, leaving 12 bases between the germline ends. The DNA of the CDR3 is TGTGCCAGCAGCTTAGCTGGCTCCCTAAACAATCAGCCCCAGCATTTT. As protein: CASSLAGSLNNQPQHF.

The chain employs TRBV20-1 and TRBJ2-3; the D gene is possibly TRBD1 (5 bases). The CDR3 loop spans 12 amino acids. Germline assignment: CDR1 DFQATT and CDR2 SNEGSKA (reference sequence). Trimming shortened V by 3 bases and J by 2 bases, and 6 bases separated the two germline ends. The CDR3 here is CSASGATDTQYF. CDR3 nucleotide sequence: TGCAGTGCTAGTGGGGCCACAGATACGCAGTATTTT.

This chain uses TRBV18 with TRBJ2-7, with 7 bases aligning to TRBD1. CDR3 length: 13 amino acids. The V and J ends lost 1 base and 5 bases, in that order; junction bases with no gene match: 2. CDR1 KGHSH and CDR2 LQKENI come from the germline V gene. The DNA of the CDR3 is TGTGCCAGCTCACCACTCAGGGGGAACGAGCAGTACTTC. It encodes CASSPLRGNEQYF.

Here the CDR3 DNA reads TGTGCCAGCAGCGTGGGGCGGGGTGGGGAAGCTTTCTTT. Amino acids: CASSVGRGGEAFF. The chain couples TRBV6-6 to TRBJ1-1, with D possibly TRBD1 on 5 matching bases. This CDR3 has 13 amino acids. Germline V gene sequence: CDR1 MNHNY, CDR2 SVGAGI (reference sequence). Trimming left V 6 bases short and J 8 bases short, with 16 bases between.

V gene TRBV5-5 combines with J gene TRBJ1-5; 8 bases are shared with TRBD1. Germline V gene lookup returns CDR1 SGHKS and CDR2 YYEKEE (reference sequence). Trimming cost V 4 bases and J 4 bases; bases outside gene matches: 7. CDR3 length: 15 amino acids. The CDR3 sequence: CASSLAGTGNQPQHF. Written as DNA, the CDR3 is TGTGCCAGCAGCCTAGCGGGGACAGGTAATCAGCCCCAGCATTTT.

V is TRBV28 and J is TRBJ2-1; TRBD2 aligns across 12 bases. Germline CDR1 and CDR2: MDHEN and SYDVKM. With V trimmed by 3 bases and J by 7 bases, 13 bases remained unmatched. The CDR3 is 18 residues long. CDR3 in DNA: TGTGCCAGCAGTTTCGTCATACAAACTAGCGGGAGGTTAAATGAGCAGTTCTTC. Its protein is CASSFVIQTSGRLNEQFF.

The rearrangement links TRBV11-2 to TRBJ1-1, with 9 bases that match TRBD1. Germline-derived CDR1 and CDR2 are SGHAT and FQNNGV. This CDR3 is built from 14 residues. V lost 1 base to trimming and J lost 5 bases; unmatched junction nucleotides: 2. In DNA form, the CDR3 reads TGTGCCAGCAGCTTAGGGACAGGGGTTACTGAAGCTTTCTTT. Translated, it gives CASSLGTGVTEAFF. Full variable domain (outside the CDR3, taken from reference TRBV11-2 and TRBJ1-1): EAGVAQSPRYKIIEKRQSVAFWCNPISGHATLYWYQQILGQGPKLLIQFQNNGVVDDSQLPKDRFSAERLKGVDSTLKIQPAKLEDSAVYLCASSLGTGVTEAFFGQGTRLTVV.

The chain has TRBV19 and TRBJ2-2; no clear D. CDR3 size: 14 residues. Germline V gene lookup returns CDR1 LNHDA and CDR2 SQIVND (reference sequence). Trimming removed 3 bases from V and 0 bases from J, with 5 bases in between. This CDR3 reads CASSILANTGELFF. DNA of the CDR3: TGTGCCAGTAGTATCCTCGCGAACACCGGGGAGCTGTTTTTT.

The rearrangement joins TRBV20-1 to TRBJ1-4; D remains ambiguous. V dropped 2 bases and J dropped 5 bases, with 3 bases sitting between them. Germline lookup yields CDR1 DFQATT and CDR2 SNEGSKA (reference sequence). This CDR3 is built from 11 residues. The CDR3 loop is CSARQNEKLFF. CDR3 coding DNA: TGCAGTGCTAGACAGAATGAAAAACTGTTTTTT.

The rearrangement links TRBV7-2 to TRBJ1-2; 7 bases fit TRBD1. The CDR3 runs to 15 residues. The ends lost 6 bases at V and 4 bases at J; junction bases unmatched: 11. From germline, CDR1 is SGHTA and CDR2 FQGNSA. The CDR3 loop reads CASSPGNRGPYGYTF. Written as DNA, the CDR3 is TGTGCCAGCAGTCCCGGGAACAGGGGACCCTATGGCTACACCTTC.

The chain recombines TRBV19 with TRBJ2-1; D ambiguous. V was pared by 0 bases and J by 3 bases, with 6 bases between. CDR3 length equals 14 residues. Germline CDR1 and CDR2: LNHDA and SQIVND (reference sequence). The CDR3 coding sequence is TGTGCCAGTAGTATAGACGGGCTCTACAATGAGCAGTTCTTC. As protein: CASSIDGLYNEQFF.

This chain joins TRBV18 and TRBJ2-3; D remains ambiguous. There are 13 residues in the CDR3. CDR1 is KGHSH and CDR2 is LQKENI in the germline V gene. Trimming shortened V by 0 bases and J by 5 bases, and 6 bases separated the two germline ends. The DNA of the CDR3 is TGTGCCAGCTCACCACCGTCATTAGATACGCAGTATTTT. As protein: CASSPPSLDTQYF.

The gene calls are TRBV9 and TRBJ1-5; no definite D call. V was trimmed by 2 bases and J by 0 bases, leaving 3 bases between them. CDR3 length equals 13 residues. Per the germline V gene, CDR1 is SGDLS and CDR2 is YYNGEE. The CDR3 DNA sequence: TGTGCCAGCAGCGTCCATAGCAATCAGCCCCAGCATTTT. Its protein product is CASSVHSNQPQHF. Based on the CDR3 plus reference TRBV9 and TRBJ1-5, the full variable domain is DSGVTQTPKHLITATGQRVTLRCSPRSGDLSVYWYQQSLDQGLQFLIQYYNGEERAKGNILERFSAQQFPDLHSELNLSSLELGDSALYFCASSVHSNQPQHFGDGTRLSIL.